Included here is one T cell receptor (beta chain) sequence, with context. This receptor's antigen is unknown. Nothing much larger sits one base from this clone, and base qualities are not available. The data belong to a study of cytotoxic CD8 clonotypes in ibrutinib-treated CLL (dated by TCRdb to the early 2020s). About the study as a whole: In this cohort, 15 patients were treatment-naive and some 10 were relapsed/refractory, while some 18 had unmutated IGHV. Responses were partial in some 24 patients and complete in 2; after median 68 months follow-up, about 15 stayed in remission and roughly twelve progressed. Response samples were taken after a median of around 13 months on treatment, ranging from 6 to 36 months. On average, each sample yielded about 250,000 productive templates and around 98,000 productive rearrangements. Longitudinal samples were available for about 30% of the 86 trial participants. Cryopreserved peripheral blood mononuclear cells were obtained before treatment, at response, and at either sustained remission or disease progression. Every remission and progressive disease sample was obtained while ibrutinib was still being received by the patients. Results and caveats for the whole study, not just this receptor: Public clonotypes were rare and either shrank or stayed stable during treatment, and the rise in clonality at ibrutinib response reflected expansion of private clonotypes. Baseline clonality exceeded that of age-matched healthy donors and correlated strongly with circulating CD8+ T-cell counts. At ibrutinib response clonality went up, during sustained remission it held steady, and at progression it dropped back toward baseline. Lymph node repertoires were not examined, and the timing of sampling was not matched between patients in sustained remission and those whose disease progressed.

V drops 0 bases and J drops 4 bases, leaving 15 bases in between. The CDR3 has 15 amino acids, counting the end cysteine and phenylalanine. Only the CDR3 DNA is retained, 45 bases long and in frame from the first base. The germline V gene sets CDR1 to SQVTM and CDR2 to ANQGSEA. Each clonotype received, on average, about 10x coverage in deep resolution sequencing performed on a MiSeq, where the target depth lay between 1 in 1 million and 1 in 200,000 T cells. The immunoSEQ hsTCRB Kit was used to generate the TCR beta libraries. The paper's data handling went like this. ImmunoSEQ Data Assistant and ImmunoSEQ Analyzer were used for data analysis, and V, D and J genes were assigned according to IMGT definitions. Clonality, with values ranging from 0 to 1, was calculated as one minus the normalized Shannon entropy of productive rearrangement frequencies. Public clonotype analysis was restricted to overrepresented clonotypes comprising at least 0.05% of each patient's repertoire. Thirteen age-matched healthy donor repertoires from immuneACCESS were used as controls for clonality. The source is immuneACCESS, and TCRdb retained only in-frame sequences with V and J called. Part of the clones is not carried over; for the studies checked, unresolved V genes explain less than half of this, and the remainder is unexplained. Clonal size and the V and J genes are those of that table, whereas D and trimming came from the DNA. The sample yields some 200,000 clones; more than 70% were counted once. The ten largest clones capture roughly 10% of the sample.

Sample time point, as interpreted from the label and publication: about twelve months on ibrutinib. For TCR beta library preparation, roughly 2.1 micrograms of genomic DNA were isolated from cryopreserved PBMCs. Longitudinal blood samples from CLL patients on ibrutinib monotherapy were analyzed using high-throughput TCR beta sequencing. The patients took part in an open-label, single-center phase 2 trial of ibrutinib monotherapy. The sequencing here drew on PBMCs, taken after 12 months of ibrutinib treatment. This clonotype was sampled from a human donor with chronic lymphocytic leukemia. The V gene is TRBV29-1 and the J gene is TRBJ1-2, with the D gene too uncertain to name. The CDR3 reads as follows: CSVEDRPRWGYGYTF. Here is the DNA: TGCAGCGTTGAAGATCGACCCCGCTGGGGCTATGGCTACACCTTC.